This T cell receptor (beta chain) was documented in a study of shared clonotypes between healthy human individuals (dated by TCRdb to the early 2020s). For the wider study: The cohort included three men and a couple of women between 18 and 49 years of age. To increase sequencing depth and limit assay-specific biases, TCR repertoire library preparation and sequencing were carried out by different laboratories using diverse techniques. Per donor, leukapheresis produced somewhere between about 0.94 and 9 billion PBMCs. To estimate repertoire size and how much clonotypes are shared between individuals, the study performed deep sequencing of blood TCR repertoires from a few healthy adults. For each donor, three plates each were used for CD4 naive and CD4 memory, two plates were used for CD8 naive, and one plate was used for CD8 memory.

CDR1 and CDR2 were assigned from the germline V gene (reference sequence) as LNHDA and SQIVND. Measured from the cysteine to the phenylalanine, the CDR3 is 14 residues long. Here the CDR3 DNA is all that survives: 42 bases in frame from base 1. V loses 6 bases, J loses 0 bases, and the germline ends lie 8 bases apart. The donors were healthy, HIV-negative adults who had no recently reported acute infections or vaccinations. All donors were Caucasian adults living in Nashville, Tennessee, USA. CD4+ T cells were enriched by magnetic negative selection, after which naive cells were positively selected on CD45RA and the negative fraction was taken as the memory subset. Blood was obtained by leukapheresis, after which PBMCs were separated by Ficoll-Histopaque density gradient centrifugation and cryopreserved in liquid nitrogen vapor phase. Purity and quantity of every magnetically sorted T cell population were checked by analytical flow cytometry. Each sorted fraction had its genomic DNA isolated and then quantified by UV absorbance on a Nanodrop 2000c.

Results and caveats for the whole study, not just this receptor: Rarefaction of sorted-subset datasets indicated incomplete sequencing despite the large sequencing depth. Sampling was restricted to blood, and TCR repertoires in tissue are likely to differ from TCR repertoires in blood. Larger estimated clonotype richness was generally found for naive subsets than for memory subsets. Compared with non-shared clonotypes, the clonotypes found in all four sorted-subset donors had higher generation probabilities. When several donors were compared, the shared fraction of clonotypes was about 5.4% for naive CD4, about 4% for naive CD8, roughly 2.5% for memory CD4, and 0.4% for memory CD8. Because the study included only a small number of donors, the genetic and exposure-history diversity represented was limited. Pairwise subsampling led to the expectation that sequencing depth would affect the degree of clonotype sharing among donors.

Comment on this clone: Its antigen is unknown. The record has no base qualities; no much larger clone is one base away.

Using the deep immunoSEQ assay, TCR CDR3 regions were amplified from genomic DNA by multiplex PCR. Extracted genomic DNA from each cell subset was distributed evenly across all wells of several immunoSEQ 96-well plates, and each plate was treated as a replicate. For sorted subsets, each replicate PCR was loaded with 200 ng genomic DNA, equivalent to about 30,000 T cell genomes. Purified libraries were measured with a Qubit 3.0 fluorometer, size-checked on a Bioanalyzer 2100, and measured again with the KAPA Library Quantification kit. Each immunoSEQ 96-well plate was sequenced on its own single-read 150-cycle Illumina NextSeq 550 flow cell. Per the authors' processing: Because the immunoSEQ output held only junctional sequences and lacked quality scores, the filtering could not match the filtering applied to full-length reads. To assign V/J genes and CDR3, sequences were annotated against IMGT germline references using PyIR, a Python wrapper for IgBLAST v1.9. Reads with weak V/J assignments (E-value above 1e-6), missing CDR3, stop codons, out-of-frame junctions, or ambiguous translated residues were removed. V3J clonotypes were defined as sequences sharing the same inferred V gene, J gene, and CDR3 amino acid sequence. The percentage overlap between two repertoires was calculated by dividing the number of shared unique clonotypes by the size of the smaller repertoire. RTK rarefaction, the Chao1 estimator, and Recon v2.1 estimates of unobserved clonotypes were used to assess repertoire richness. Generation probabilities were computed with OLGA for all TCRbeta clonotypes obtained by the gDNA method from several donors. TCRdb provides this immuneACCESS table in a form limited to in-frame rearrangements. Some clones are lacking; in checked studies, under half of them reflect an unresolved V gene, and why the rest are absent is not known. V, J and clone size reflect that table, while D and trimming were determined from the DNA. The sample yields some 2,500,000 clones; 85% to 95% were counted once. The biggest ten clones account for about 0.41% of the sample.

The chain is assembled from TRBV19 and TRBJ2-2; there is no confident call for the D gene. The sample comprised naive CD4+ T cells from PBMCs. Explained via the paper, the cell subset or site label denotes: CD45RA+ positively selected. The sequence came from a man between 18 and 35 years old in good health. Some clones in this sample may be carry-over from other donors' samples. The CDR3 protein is CASRDIANTGELFF. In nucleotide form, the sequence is TGTGCCAGTAGAGACATCGCGAACACCGGGGAGCTGTTTTTT.